The clone carrying this T cell receptor beta chain was detected once. The record originates from a study of blood T cell repertoires in COVID-19. Study-wide context: Samples came from the United States, Italy and Spain, spanning acute and convalescent COVID-19.

Methods used by the authors: From reference gene primer amplification, estimates of nucleated cell counts were derived. TCRdb's copy holds only in-frame clones and misses some; the assay was immunoSEQ multiplex PCR. Clone size and the V and J calls come from that table; the DNA yielded D and trimming. In the table there are about 170,000 clones, 80% to 90% of which are singletons. CDR1 KGHSH and CDR2 LQKENI come from the germline V gene. V was trimmed by 5 bases and J by 6 bases, leaving 13 bases between them. The CDR3 is made up of 14 amino acids. Material: peripheral blood. This clonotype was sampled from an elderly woman with acute or convalescent COVID-19. This chain uses TRBV18 with TRBJ1-4; D unresolved. CDR3 amino acids: CASSEQHQDEKLFF. CDR3 bases: TGTGCCAGCTCAGAACAGCACCAGGATGAAAAACTGTTTTTT.